This TCR beta chain came from a study of T cells in Graves' hyperthyroidism and ophthalmopathy. Study-level information: Peripheral blood was secured at the point of initial diagnosis, before any treatment.

Hyperthyroidism had been newly diagnosed in patients aged 18 to 65, and its duration was under 2 months. Germline V gene lookup returns CDR1 LNHDA and CDR2 SQIVND (reference sequence). The CDR3 covers 14 residues. The V gene lost 5 bases and the J gene lost 3 bases, with 13 bases spanning the gap. RNA transcripts gave rise to amplified TCR beta CDR3 regions. HTBI primers were used for first-round RT-PCR of the TCR CDR3. One entry per CDR3 protein, called by TCRdb with MiXCR from the multiplex PCR reads. This table holds under 750,000 distinct CDR3 sequences, 18% found once. This receptor was obtained from a woman aged 45-65 years with Graves' hyperthyroidism that later progressed to Graves' ophthalmopathy. The chain employs TRBV19 and TRBJ1-1; D might be TRBD1 (5 bases). Input material: blood. The CDR3 region has the DNA TGTGCCAGTAGTCTGACAGACTTCTACACTGAAGCTTTCTTT. Protein product: CASSLTDFYTEAFF.